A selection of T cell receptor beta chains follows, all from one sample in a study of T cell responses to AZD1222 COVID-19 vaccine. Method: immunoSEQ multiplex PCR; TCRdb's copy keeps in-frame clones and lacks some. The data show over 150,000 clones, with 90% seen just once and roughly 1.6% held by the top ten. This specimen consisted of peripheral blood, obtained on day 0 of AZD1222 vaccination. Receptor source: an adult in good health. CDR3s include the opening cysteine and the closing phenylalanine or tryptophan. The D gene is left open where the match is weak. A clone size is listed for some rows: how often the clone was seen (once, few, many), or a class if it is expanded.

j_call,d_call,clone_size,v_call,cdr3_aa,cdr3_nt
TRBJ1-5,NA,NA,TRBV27,CASSLHNNQPQHF,TGTGCCAGCAGTTTACACAACAATCAGCCCCAGCATTTT
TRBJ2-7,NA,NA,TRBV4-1,CASSQSEFYEQYF,TGCGCCAGCAGCCAGAGCGAATTCTACGAGCAGTACTTC
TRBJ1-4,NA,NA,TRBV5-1,CASRETAEEKLFF,TGCGCCAGCAGGGAAACAGCAGAGGAAAAACTGTTTTTT
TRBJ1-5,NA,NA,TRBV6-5,CASSSDPNQPQHF,TGTGCCAGCAGTTCCGATCCGAATCAGCCCCAGCATTTT
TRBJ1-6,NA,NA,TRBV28,CASSSGAVNSPLHF,TGTGCCAGCAGTTCCGGCGCCGTTAATTCACCCCTCCACTTT
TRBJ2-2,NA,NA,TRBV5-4,CASSPNTGELFF,TGTGCCAGCAGCCCTAACACCGGGGAGCTGTTTTTT
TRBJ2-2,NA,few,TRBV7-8,CASSRLPGLSDTGELFF,TGTGCCAGCAGCCGCCTCCCCGGTCTGTCGGACACCGGGGAGCTGTTTTTT
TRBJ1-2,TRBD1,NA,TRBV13,CASSLGTGFYGYTF,TGTGCCAGCAGCTTAGGGACAGGGTTCTATGGCTACACCTTC
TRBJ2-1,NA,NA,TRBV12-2,CASRLAGLAYLRNEQFF,TGTGCAAGTCGCTTAGCGGGGCTAGCCTATCTGAGGAATGAGCAGTTCTTC
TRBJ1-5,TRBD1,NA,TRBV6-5,CASSQDRAGNQPQHF,TGTGCCAGCAGTCAGGACAGGGCGGGCAATCAGCCCCAGCATTTT
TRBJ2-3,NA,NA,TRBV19,CASSIGSGEDTQYF,TGTGCCAGTAGTATAGGTTCAGGGGAGGATACGCAGTATTTT
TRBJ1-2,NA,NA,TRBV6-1,CASSERGFYGYTF,TGTGCCAGCAGTGAACGAGGGTTCTATGGCTACACCTTC
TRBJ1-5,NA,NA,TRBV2,CASSDNRNQPQHF,TGTGCCAGCAGTGATAACAGGAATCAGCCCCAGCATTTT
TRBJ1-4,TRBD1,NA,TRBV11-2,CASSLRTGEKLFF,TGTGCCAGCAGCCTTAGGACAGGTGAAAAACTGTTTTTT
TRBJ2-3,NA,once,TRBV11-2,CASSPRDTQYF,TGTGCCAGCAGCCCGCGGGATACGCAGTATTTT
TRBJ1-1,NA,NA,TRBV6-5,CASSPSNTEAFF,TGTGCCAGCAGTCCTTCGAACACTGAAGCTTTCTTT
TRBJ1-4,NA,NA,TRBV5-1,CASRKYQTTNEKLFF,TGCGCCAGCAGGAAGTACCAGACAACTAATGAAAAACTGTTTTTT